Following are 14 T cell receptor beta chains from one sample sequenced in a study of OX40 agonist ivuxolimab in advanced cancers. Method: immunoSEQ multiplex PCR; TCRdb's copy keeps in-frame clones and lacks some. The sample yields about 60,000 clones, 85% seen once. Sequenced here: CD4+ or CD8+ T cells sorted from blood, sampled in a trial of the OX40 agonist ivuxolimab. The receptors here all came from an adult with an advanced solid tumor such as melanoma, head and neck, liver or kidney cancer.

The chain uses TRBV19 and TRBJ1-5, with a tentative D call TRBD1 (6 bases). V was cut by 4 bases and J by 0 bases, with 13 bases left in between. From germline, CDR1 is LNHDA and CDR2 SQIVND (reference sequence). CDR3 length equals 16 residues. CDR3 coding DNA: TGTGCCAGTAGTACCCGGACAGTTTCTAGCAATCAGCCCCAGCATTTT. It yields the protein CASSTRTVSSNQPQHF.

V usage is TRBV7-9 and J usage is TRBJ2-7; 10 nucleotides match TRBD2. The germline V gene encodes CDR1 SEHNR and CDR2 FQNEAQ (reference sequence). Trimming removed 1 base from V and 3 bases from J; junction bases left unmatched: 9. The CDR3 is 17 residues long. This CDR3 is CASSLGSGTSAYYEQYF. CDR3 DNA: TGTGCCAGCAGCTTAGGTTCAGGGACTAGCGCCTACTACGAGCAGTACTTC.

The CDR3 reads CSVCESGLNTEAFF. The CDR3 region has the DNA TGCAGCGTTTGTGAATCCGGGTTGAACACTGAAGCTTTCTTT. The chain links TRBV29-1 to TRBJ1-1, with D uncertain. Trimming took off 5 bases at V and 0 bases at J, with 13 bases between the two ends. Germline V gene data show CDR1 as SQVTM and CDR2 as ANQGSEA. This CDR3 has 14 amino acids.

Relative to its sample, this clone is medium-sized. The V gene is TRBV5-6, the J gene TRBJ2-5; TRBD1 matches 9 bases. Looked up from germline, CDR1 is SGHDT and CDR2 is YYEEEE. Trimming at V came to 4 bases and at J to 4 bases, leaving 5 bases not matched to a gene. CDR3 size: 14 residues. This chain's CDR3 is CASSMGQGRETQYF. The DNA for the CDR3 is TGTGCCAGCAGCATGGGACAGGGCCGAGAGACCCAGTACTTC.

A word on this clone: At the DNA level, this CDR3 is encoded by other sequences in the same sample as well. This chain connects TRBV7-9 to TRBJ2-3; D is perhaps TRBD1 or TRBD2 (5 bases each). The CDR3 totals 15 residues. V was shortened by 11 bases and J by 6 bases, with 24 bases between the two germline ends. CDR1 and CDR2 from the germline V gene are SEHNR and FQNEAQ (reference sequence). The CDR3 sequence: CADGRGGLDTDTQYF. CDR3 bases: TGTGCCGACGGACGTGGGGGTCTCGATACGGATACGCAGTATTTT.

The table lists this clone with a few counts. This sequence joins TRBV5-4 and TRBJ1-2, with D perhaps matching TRBD1 (5 bases). CDR3 length: 16 residues. Germline loops: CDR1 SGHNT, CDR2 YYREEE (reference sequence). V was shortened by 0 bases and J by 3 bases, with 15 bases between the two germline ends. The CDR3 nucleotides read TGTGCCAGCAGCTTGGGGGGACCCACAAGGCACTATGGCTACACCTTC. Residues: CASSLGGPTRHYGYTF.

This clone was seen just once. V is TRBV1 and J is TRBJ2-2; TRBD2 is taken as the D call from the table, unchecked against the DNA. TRBV1 is recorded as a pseudogene. The CDR3 runs 14 residues. The CDR3 region is CTSSRSSGSLELFF. The CDR3 nucleotides are TGCACCAGCAGCCGGAGTAGCGGGAGCTTGGAGCTGTTTTTT.

The CDR3 reads CASSPRGEKLFF. The CDR3 region has the DNA TGTGCCAGCAGCCCCCGAGGCGAAAAACTGTTTTTT. The chain recombines TRBV9 with TRBJ1-4; no clear D gene. V was cut by 4 bases and J by 8 bases, with 9 bases left in between. The germline V gene encodes CDR1 SGDLS and CDR2 YYNGEE. The CDR3 has 12 amino acids.

The chain recombines TRBV7-2 with TRBJ2-7; weak D call: TRBD1 (6 bases). The germline V and J ends were trimmed by 6 bases and 2 bases, with 17 bases remaining between them. Per germline, CDR1 SGHTA and CDR2 FQGNSA. There are 15 residues in the CDR3. CDR3 loop: CASRLDRGPPYEQYF. DNA of the CDR3: TGTGCCAGCAGGTTGGACAGAGGGCCGCCCTACGAGCAGTACTTC.

V is TRBV11-2 and J is TRBJ1-5, with D tentatively TRBD1 (5 bases). The CDR3 has 15 residues. CDR1 SGHAT and CDR2 FQNNGV come from the germline V gene. V shed 3 bases and J shed 3 bases, with 12 bases lying between them. The DNA of the CDR3 is TGTGCCAGCAGCTTGGGACTAAAATTCAATCAGCCCCAGCATTTT. Protein sequence: CASSLGLKFNQPQHF.

The J gene is TRBJ2-1, the V gene TRBV5-1, with 7 bases that match TRBD2. CDR1 SGHRS and CDR2 YFSETQ come from the germline V gene. There are 14 residues in the CDR3. V lost 3 bases and J lost 7; bases outside the gene matches: 7. The CDR3 coding sequence is TGCGCCAGCAGCTGGGCGGGAGTTCCTAATGAGCAGTTCTTC. As protein: CASSWAGVPNEQFF.

The V call is TRBV15, the J call TRBJ2-1; D is unclear. V lost 10 bases, J lost 10 bases, and 11 bases lay in between. The CDR3 sequence is 10 residues long. Germline CDR1 is LNHNV and CDR2 is YYDKDF (reference sequence). DNA of the CDR3: TGTGCCAGAAGGAACCCCGAGCAGTTCTTC. It yields the protein CARRNPEQFF.

The chain carries TRBV30 and TRBJ2-2; TRBD2 matches at 9 bases. The ends lost 2 bases at V and 0 bases at J; junction bases unmatched: 7. The CDR3 sequence is 17 residues long. CDR1 GTSNPN and CDR2 SVGIG come from the germline V gene (reference sequence). The CDR3 is CAWSRAGGFANTGELFF. The CDR3, as DNA: TGTGCCTGGAGTAGGGCGGGAGGGTTCGCGAACACCGGGGAGCTGTTTTTT.

The J gene is TRBJ2-5, the V gene TRBV18; D is possibly TRBD1 or TRBD2 (6 bases each). Germline V CDR1 and CDR2: KGHSH, LQKENI. Trimming left V 3 bases short and J 5 bases short, with 16 bases between. The CDR3 covers 15 residues. Here the CDR3 reads CASSPAAGGRETQYF. In DNA form, the CDR3 reads TGTGCCAGCTCACCGGCCGCCGGGGGCAGGGAGACCCAGTACTTC.